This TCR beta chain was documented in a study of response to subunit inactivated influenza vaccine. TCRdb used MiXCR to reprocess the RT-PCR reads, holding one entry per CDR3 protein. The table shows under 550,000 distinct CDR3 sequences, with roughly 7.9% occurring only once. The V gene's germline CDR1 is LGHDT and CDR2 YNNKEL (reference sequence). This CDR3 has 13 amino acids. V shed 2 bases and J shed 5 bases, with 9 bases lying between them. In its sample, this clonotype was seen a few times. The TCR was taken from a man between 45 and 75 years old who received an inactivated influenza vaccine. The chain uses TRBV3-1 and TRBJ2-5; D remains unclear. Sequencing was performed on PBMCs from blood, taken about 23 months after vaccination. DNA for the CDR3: TGTGCCAGCAGCCAACACCCTACGGAGACCCAGTACTTC. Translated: CASSQHPTETQYF.